This entry describes one T cell receptor beta chain. This clonotype was seen a handful of times. Its antigen is not yet known. No much larger clonotype is one base removed from it; base qualities were not supplied. The CDR3, from cysteine to phenylalanine, totals 17 residues. The sequence is cut down to CDR3 DNA, 51 bases in frame from base 1. V is reduced by 3 bases and J by 4 bases, leaving a spacing of 18 bases between them. The CDR1 and CDR2 encoded by the germline V gene are SGHDN and FVKESK. The sample belongs to a study of T-cell memory formation after mild COVID-19 (dated by TCRdb to the early 2020s). Describing the broader study: TCR sequence clusters from the two donors were found to be largely donor specific. T-cell clones expanding and contracting after mild COVID-19 in two donors were tracked by longitudinal TCRalpha and TCRbeta repertoire sequencing. The cohort was made up of two young adult volunteers, one female and one male, who were previously healthy. What the study reported, not specific to this receptor: Clones contracting from day 15 to 85 had balanced CD4/CD8 phenotypes, while a second wave expanding from day 15 to 37 was biased towards CD4+. The study covered only a couple of mild cases, and larger cohorts including severe cases with pre-infection samples were considered necessary. Contracting CD4+ clones were located mainly in the CM and EM memory subsets, whereas CD8+ clones were found to be enriched in EMRA. The second-wave clones that peaked on day 37 were not confirmed to be SARS-CoV-2 specific. Some responding clones were detected in pre-infection memory, suggesting pre-existing cross-reactive memory T cells joined the SARS-CoV-2 response.

The instrument given in TCRdb is Illumina NovaSeq 6000. Using 5'RACE with constant-segment primers, TCRalpha and TCRbeta cDNA libraries were constructed, with sample barcodes and unique molecular identifiers added in the process. Trizol reagent was used to extract RNA from every sample. Libraries were amplified in two PCR steps, with a second sample barcode and Illumina TruSeq adapters added in the second step. Libraries were sequenced on an Illumina NovaSeq with 2 x 150 bp paired-end reads. As for the authors' bioinformatics: With migec v1.2.7, reads were demultiplexed and then collapsed into UMI-guided consensus sequences. With mixcr v2.1.11, UMI consensuses were aligned to TRA and TRB V and J templates and assembled into clonotypes. A clonotype was counted as expanded or contracted only when both edgeR and NoisET called the clonotype significant, with the noise models trained on biological replicates. For edgeR calls, the thresholds were a false discovery rate-adjusted p below 0.01 and a log2 fold-change of 1. PCA with hierarchical clustering of max-normalized trajectories of the 1000 most abundant clonotypes was used as exploratory dynamics analysis. Each responding clone was given a CD4 or CD8 phenotype based on the CD4+ and CD8+ repertoires, which had been sequenced separately. The public reads were reprocessed in TCRdb via fastp at Q25 and MiXCR, keeping in-frame beta chains. Rows are combined by CDR3 protein, so each entry shows the most common genes and DNA. None of the V and J calls come from the authors' own analysis; TCRdb made them. The sample yields tens of thousands of distinct CDR3 sequences; approximately 7% were counted once. The top ten clones comprise roughly 1.4% of the sample.

PBMCs were isolated by Ficoll-Paque density gradient centrifugation. The specimen sequenced was PBMCs or a T cell subset sorted from them (not recorded which). This TCR derives from a man in his late teens or twenties who had mild COVID-19 (a few samples of this study predate the infection). The sample titles of this study are shuffled in the database, so cell type and time point are left out; the donor was told from shared clones. Recombination linked TRBV14 to TRBJ2-2; TRBD2 is possibly the D segment (6 matching bases). The CDR3 has the sequence CASSQTGDPRGTGELFF. The bases read TGTGCCAGCAGCCAGACGGGGGACCCTCGAGGCACCGGGGAGCTGTTTTTT.